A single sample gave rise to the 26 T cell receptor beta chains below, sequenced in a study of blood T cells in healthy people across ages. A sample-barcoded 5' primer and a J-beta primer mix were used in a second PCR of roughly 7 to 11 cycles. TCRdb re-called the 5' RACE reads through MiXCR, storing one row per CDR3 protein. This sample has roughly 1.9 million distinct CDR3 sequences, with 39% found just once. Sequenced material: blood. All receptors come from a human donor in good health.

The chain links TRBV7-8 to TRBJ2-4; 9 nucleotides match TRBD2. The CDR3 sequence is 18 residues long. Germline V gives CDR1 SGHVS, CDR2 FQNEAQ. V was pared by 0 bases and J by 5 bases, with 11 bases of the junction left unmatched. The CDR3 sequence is CASSLAFSGGLLENIQYF. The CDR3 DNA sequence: TGTGCCAGCAGCTTAGCTTTTAGCGGGGGCCTCCTCGAAAACATTCAGTACTTC.

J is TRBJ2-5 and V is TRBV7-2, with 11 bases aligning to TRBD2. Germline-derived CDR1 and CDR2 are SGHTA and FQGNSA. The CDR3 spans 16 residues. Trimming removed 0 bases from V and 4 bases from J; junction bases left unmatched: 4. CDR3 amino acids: CASSLAPSGGRETQYF. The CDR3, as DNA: TGTGCCAGCAGCTTAGCTCCTAGCGGGGGGCGAGAGACCCAGTACTTC.

CDR3 coding DNA: TGTGCCAGCAGCTTTTACGACAGTAAATCTAGCACAGATACGCAGTATTTT. Translating gives CASSFYDSKSSTDTQYF. The J gene is TRBJ2-3, the V gene TRBV5-6; weak D call: TRBD1 (5 bases). There are 17 residues in the CDR3. V was trimmed by 2 bases and J by 0 bases, leaving 16 bases between them. The germline CDR1 and CDR2 sequences are SGHDT and YYEEEE.

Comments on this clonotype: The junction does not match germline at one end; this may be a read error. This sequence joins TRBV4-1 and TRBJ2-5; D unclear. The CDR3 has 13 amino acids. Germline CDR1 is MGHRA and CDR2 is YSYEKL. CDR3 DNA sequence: TGCTCCAGCAGCCAAGGCGACCAAGAGACCCAGTACTTC. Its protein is CSSSQGDQETQYF.

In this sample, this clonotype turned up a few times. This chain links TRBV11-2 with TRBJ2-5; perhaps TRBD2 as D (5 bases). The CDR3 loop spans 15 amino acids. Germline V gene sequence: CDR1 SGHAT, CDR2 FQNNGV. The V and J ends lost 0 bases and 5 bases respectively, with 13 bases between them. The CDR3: CASSLDPGYGETQYF. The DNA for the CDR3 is TGTGCCAGCAGCTTAGATCCGGGGTATGGGGAGACCCAGTACTTC.

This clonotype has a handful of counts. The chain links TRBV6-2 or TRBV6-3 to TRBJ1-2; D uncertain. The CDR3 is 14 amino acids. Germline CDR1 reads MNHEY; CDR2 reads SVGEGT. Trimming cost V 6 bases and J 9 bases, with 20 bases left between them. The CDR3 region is CASRPNGDRRSYTF. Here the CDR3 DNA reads TGTGCCAGCAGACCAAATGGTGACCGAAGAAGCTACACCTTC.

CDR3 bases: TGCAGCGTAGGGACAGCCCCGAACACTGAAGCTTTCTTT. It specifies CSVGTAPNTEAFF. The chain carries TRBV29-1 and TRBJ1-1, with 7 bases lining up with TRBD1. Trimming at V came to 6 bases and at J to 1 base, leaving 5 bases not matched to a gene. The CDR3 covers 13 residues. Germline values: CDR1 SQVTM, CDR2 ANQGSEA.

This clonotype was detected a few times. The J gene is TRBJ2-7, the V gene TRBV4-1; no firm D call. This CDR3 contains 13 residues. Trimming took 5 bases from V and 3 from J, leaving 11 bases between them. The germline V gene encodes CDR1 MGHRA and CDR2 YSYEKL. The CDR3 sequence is CASSTRINYEQYF. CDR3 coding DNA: TGCGCCAGCAGCACCCGGATCAACTACGAGCAGTACTTC.

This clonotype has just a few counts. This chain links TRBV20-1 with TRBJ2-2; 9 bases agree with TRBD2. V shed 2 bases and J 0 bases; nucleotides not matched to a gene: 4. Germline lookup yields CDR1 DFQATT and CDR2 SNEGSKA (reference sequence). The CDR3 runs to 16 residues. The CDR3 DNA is TGCAGTGCTAGATTAGCGGGGGCCACGAACACCGGGGAGCTGTTTTTT. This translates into CSARLAGATNTGELFF.

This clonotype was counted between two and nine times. Here the CDR3 reads CASSASGQSFAYEQYF. The DNA for the CDR3 is TGTGCCAGCAGTGCTTCTGGACAGTCCTTCGCCTACGAGCAGTACTTC. The rearrangement joins TRBV6-4 to TRBJ2-7, with D maybe TRBD1 (6 bases). This CDR3 is 16 amino acids long. Germline assignment: CDR1 MRHNA and CDR2 SNTAGT. V was pared by 4 bases and J by 2 bases, with 18 bases between.

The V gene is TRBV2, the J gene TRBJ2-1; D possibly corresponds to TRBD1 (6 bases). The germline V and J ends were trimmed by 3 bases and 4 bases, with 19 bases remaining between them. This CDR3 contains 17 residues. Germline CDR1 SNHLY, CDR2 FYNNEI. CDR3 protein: CASSELPGQGIYNEQFF. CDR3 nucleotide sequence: TGTGCCAGCAGTGAGCTACCGGGGCAGGGGATTTACAATGAGCAGTTCTTC.

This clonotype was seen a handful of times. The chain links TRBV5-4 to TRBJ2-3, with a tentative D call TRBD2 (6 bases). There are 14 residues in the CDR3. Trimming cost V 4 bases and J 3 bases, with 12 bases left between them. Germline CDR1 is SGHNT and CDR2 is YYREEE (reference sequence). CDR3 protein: CASSVTSRTDTQYF. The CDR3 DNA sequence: TGTGCCAGCAGCGTTACTAGCAGAACAGATACGCAGTATTTT.

CDR3 amino acids: CSARTASSACEQYF. CDR3 bases: TGCAGTGCCCGAACAGCCTCGTCGGCCTGCGAGCAGTACTTC. The chain employs TRBV20-1 and TRBJ2-7; D gene uncertain. The CDR3 loop spans 14 amino acids. The V and J ends lost 6 bases and 6 bases respectively, with 21 bases between them. CDR1 is DFQATT and CDR2 is SNEGSKA in the germline V gene (reference sequence).

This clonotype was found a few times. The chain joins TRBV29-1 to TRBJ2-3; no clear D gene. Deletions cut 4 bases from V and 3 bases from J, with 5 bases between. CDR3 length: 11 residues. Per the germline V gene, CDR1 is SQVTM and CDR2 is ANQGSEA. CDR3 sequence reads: CSVGRTDTQYF. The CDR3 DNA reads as TGCAGCGTTGGAAGGACAGATACGCAGTATTTT.

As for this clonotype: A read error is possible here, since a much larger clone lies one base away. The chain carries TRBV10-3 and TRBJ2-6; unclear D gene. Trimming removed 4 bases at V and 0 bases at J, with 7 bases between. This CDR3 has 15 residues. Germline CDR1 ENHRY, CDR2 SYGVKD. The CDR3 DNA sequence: TGTGCCATCAGTGTACGCAACTCTGGGGCCAACGTCCTGACTTTC. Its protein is CAISVRNSGANVLTF.

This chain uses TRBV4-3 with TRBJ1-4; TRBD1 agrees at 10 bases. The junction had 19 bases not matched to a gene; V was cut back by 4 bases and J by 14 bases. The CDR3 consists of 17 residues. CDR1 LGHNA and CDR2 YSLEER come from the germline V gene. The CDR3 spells CASSPFVGQGTAGRLFF. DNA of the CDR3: TGCGCCAGCAGCCCCTTCGTGGGACAGGGGACAGCGGGACGGCTGTTTTTT.

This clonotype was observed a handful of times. CDR3 coding DNA: TGTGCCAGCAGCTACTCAGTAAGCCCCTATGGCTACACCTTC. This encodes CASSYSVSPYGYTF. The chain carries TRBV7-9 and TRBJ1-2; D gene uncertain. The CDR3 has 14 amino acids. Germline V gives CDR1 SEHNR, CDR2 FQNEAQ (reference sequence). V shed 4 bases and J shed 4 bases, with 13 bases lying between them.

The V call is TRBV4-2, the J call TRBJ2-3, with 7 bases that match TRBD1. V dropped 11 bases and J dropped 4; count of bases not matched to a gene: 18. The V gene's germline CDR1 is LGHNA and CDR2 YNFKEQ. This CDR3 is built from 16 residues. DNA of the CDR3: TGTGCCTTCGCCTACCAGGGGGACCTCGGAGCAGATACGCAGTATTTT. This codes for CAFAYQGDLGADTQYF.

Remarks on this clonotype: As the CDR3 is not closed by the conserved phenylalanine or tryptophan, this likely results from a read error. The CDR3 region has the DNA TGTGCCAGCAGTTACTCGACAGGCAAATCGGAGGAGACCCAGTACTCC. Protein product: CASSYSTGKSEETQYS. The chain has TRBV6-6 and TRBJ2-5, with D tentatively TRBD1 (6 bases). The ends were cut back, 0 bases at V and 5 bases at J, with 16 bases in the middle. CDR3 length: 16 amino acids. Per germline, CDR1 MNHNY and CDR2 SVGAGI (reference sequence).

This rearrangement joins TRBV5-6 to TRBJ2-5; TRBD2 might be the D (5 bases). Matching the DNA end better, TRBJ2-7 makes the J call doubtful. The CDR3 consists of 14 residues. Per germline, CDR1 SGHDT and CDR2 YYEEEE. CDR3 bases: TGTGCCAGCAACGAAGGCAGTAGCGCCTACGAGCAGTACTTC. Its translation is CASNEGSSAYEQYF.

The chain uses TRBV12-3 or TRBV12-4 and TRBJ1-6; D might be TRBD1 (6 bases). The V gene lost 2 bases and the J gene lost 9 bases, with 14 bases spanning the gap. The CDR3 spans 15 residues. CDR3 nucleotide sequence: TGTGCCAGCAGTTTAACAGGGTATCTGGGTTCACCCCTCCACTTT. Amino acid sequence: CASSLTGYLGSPLHF.

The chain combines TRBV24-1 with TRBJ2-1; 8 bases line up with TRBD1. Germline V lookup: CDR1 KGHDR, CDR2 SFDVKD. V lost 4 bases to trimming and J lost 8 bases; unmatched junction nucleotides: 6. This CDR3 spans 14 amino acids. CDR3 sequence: CATSDSGGAYEQFF. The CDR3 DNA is TGTGCCACCAGTGACTCAGGGGGCGCGTATGAGCAGTTCTTC.

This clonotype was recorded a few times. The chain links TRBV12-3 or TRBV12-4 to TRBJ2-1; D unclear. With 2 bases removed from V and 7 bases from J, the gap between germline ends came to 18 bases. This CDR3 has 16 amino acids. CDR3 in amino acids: CASSLLWQSGRNEQFF. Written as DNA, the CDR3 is TGTGCCAGCAGTTTACTCTGGCAGTCCGGACGGAATGAGCAGTTCTTC.

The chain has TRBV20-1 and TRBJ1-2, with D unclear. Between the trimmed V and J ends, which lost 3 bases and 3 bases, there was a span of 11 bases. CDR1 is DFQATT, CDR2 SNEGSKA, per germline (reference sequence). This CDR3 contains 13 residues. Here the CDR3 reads CSARTDLDYGYTF. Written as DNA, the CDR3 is TGCAGTGCTAGGACGGACCTTGACTATGGCTACACCTTC.

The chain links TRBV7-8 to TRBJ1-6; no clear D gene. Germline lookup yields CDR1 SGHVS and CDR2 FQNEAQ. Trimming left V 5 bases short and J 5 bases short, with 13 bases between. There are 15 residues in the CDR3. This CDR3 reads CASSPTGPHNSPLHF. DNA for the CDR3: TGTGCCAGCAGCCCAACCGGGCCGCATAATTCACCCCTCCACTTT.

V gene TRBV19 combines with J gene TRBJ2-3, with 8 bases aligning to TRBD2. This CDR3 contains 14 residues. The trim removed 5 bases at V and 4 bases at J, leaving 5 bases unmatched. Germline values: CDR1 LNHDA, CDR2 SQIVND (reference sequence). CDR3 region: CASSQRGISDTQYF. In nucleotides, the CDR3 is TGTGCCAGTAGTCAGCGGGGGATCTCAGATACGCAGTATTTT.